This note documents a single T cell receptor beta chain sequence. This record belongs to a study of blood T cell repertoires in COVID-19. Background on the study: Sites in the United States, Italy and Spain provided acute and convalescent COVID-19 samples. Nucleic acid was either cDNA or gDNA, and it came from T cells, B-cell-depleted T cells, or PBMCs.

This CDR3 region has 14 residues. Authors' analysis steps: By means of reference gene primer amplification, nucleated cell counts were estimated. The method was immunoSEQ multiplex PCR; TCRdb's version includes in-frame clones alone and lacks a portion of them. That table is the source of V, J and clone size, and D and trimming were worked out from the DNA. The sample includes 65,000 to 80,000 clones, roughly 84% seen only once; the top ten take 2.5% to 3%. The specimen was peripheral blood. The clonotype comes from a man aged 65 to 85 with active or convalescent COVID-19. V and J are TRBV21-1 and TRBJ1-2. TRBV21-1 is given as a pseudogene. Here the CDR3 reads CASSKGRRNYGYTF. Written as DNA, the CDR3 is TGTGCCAGCAGCAAAGGGAGGAGGAACTATGGCTACACCTTC.